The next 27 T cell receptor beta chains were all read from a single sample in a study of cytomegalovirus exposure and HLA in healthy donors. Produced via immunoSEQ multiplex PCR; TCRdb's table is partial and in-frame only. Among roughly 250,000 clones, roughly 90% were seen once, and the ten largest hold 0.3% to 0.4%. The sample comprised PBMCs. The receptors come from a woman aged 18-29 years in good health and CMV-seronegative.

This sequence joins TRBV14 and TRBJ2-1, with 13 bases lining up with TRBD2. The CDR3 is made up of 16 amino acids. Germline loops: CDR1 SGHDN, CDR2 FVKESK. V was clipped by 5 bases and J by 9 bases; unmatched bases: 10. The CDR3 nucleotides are TGTGCCAGCAGCTCTTTCACTAGCGGGGGGGGCGGTGAGCAGTTCTTC. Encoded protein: CASSSFTSGGGGEQFF.

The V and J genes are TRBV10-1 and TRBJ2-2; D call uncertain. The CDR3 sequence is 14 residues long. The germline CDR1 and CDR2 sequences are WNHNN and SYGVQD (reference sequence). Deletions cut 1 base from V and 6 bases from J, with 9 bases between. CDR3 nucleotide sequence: TGCGCCAGCAGTGAGTTTATCCTTTCCGGGGAGCTGTTTTTT. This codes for CASSEFILSGELFF.

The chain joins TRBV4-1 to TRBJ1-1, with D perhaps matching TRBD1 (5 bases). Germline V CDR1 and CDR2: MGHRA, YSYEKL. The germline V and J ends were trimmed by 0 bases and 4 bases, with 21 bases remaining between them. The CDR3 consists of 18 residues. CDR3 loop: CASSQEGLGGAKGTEAFF. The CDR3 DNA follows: TGCGCCAGCAGCCAAGAGGGGTTAGGAGGGGCTAAGGGCACTGAAGCTTTCTTT.

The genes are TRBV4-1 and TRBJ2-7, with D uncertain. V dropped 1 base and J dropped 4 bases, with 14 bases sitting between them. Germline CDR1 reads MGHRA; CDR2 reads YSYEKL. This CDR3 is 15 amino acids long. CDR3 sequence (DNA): TGCGCCAGCAGCCAAGCTGAGTACAGCAATTACGAGCAGTACTTC. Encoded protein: CASSQAEYSNYEQYF.

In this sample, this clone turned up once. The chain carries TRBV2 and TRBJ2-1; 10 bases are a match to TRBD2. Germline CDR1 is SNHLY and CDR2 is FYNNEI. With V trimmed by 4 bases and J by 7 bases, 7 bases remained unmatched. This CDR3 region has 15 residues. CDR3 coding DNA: TGTGCCAGCAGTGGAAGCGGGGGGGCCAGGAATGAGCAGTTCTTC. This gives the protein CASSGSGGARNEQFF.

Here the CDR3 DNA reads TGCGCCAGCAGCCAAGGGCACAGATACACAGATACGCAGTATTTT. It specifies CASSQGHRYTDTQYF. The gene calls are TRBV4-3 and TRBJ2-3; unclear D gene. The CDR3 spans 15 residues. Trimming cost V 1 base and J 2 bases, with 10 bases left between them. Germline CDR1 is LGHNA and CDR2 is YSLEER.

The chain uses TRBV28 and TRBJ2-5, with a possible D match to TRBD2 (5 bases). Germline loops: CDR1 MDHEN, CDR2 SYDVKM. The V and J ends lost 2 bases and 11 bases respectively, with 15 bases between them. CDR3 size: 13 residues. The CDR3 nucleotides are TGTGCCAGCAGTTTAGGGAGTATTAGAGAGCAGTACTTC. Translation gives CASSLGSIREQYF.

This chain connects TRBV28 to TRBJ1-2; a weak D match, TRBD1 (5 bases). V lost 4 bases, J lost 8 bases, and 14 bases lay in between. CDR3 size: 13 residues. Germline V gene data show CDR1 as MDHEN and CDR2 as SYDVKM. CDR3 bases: TGTGCCAGCAGTTCTGAGGGACTGAGGGGCTACACCTTC. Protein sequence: CASSSEGLRGYTF.

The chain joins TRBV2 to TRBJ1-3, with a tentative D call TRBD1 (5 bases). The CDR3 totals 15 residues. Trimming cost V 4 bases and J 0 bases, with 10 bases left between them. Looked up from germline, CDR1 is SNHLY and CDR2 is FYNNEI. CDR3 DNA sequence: TGTGCCAGCAGTGCTTTCCAGGGCTCTGGAAACACCATATATTTT. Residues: CASSAFQGSGNTIYF.

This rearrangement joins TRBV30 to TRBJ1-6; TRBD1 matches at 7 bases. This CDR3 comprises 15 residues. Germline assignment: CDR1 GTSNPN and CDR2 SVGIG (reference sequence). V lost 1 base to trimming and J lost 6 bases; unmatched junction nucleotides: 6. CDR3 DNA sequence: TGTGCCTGGAGTGATGGGACAGTTGTTAATTCACCCCTCCACTTT. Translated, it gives CAWSDGTVVNSPLHF.

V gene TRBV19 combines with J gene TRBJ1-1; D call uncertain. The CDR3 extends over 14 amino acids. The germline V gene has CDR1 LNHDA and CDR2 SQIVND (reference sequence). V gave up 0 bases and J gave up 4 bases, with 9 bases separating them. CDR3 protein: CASSIDFRGTEAFF. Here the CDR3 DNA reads TGTGCCAGTAGTATAGATTTTCGGGGCACTGAAGCTTTCTTT. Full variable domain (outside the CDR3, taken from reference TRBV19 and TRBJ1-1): DGGITQSPKYLFRKEGQNVTLSCEQNLNHDAMYWYRQDPGQGLRLIYYSQIVNDFQKGDIAEGYSVSREKKESFPLTVTSAQKNPTAFYLCASSIDFRGTEAFFGQGTRLTVV.

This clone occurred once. CDR3 region: CAWSKGARGYTDTQYF. CDR3 nucleotides: TGTGCCTGGAGCAAGGGGGCTAGGGGGTACACAGATACGCAGTATTTT. The chain combines TRBV30 with TRBJ2-3; TRBD1 matches at 7 bases. The CDR3 runs 16 residues. The trim removed 3 bases at V and 2 bases at J, leaving 11 bases unmatched. The germline CDR1 and CDR2 sequences are GTSNPN and SVGIG (reference sequence). The whole variable domain, filled in from reference TRBV30 and TRBJ2-3, reads SQTIHQWPATLVQPVGSPLSLECTVEGTSNPNLYWYRQAAGRGLQLLFYSVGIGQISSEVPQNLSASRPQDRQFILSSKKLLLSDSGFYLCAWSKGARGYTDTQYFGPGTRLTVL.

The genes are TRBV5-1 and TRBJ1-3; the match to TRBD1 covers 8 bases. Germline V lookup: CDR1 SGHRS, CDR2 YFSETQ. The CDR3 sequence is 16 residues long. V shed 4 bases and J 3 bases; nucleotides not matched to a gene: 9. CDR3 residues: CASSTDGTGRGNTIYF. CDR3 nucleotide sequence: TGCGCCAGCAGCACAGACGGGACAGGTCGTGGAAACACCATATATTTT.

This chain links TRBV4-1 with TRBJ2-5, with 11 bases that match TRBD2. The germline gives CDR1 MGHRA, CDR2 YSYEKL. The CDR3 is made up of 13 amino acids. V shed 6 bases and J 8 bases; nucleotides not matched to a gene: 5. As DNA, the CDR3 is TGCGCCAGCAGGGCTAGCGGGGGGTCAACCCAGTACTTC. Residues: CASRASGGSTQYF.

This CDR3 is CASSYEGARTGELFF. The CDR3 DNA follows: TGTGCCAGCAGTTATGAGGGCGCGCGCACCGGGGAGCTGTTTTTT. The rearrangement links TRBV28 to TRBJ2-2; possible D gene TRBD2, 5 bases. This CDR3 has 15 residues. Germline loops: CDR1 MDHEN, CDR2 SYDVKM. V was pared by 4 bases and J by 4 bases, with 13 bases between.

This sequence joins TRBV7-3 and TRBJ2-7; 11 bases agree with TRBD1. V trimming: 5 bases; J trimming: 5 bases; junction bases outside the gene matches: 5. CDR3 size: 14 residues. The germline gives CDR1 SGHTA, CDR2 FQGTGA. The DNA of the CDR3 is TGTGCCAGCAGCCTGGGACAGGGGGTGGACGAGCAGTACTTC. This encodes CASSLGQGVDEQYF.

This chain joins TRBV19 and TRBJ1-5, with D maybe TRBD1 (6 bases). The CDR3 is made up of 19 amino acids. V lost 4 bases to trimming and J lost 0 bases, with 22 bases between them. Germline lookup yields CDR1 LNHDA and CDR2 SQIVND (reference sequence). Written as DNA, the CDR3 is TGTGCCAGTAGTAATCCAGGGGAGCAGGACCAGTATAGCAATCAGCCCCAGCATTTT. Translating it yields CASSNPGEQDQYSNQPQHF.

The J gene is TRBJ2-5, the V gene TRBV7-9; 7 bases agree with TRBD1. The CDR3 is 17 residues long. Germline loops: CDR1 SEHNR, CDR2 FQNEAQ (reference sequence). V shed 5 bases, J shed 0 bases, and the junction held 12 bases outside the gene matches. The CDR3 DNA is TGTGCCAGCAGCCCACCGACAGGGACCGCGGACCAAGAGACCCAGTACTTC. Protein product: CASSPPTGTADQETQYF. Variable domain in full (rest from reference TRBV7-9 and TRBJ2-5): DTGVSQNPRHKITKRGQNVTFRCDPISEHNRLYWYRQTLGQGPEFLTYFQNEAQLEKSRLLSDRFSAERPKGSFSTLEIQRTEQGDSAMYLCASSPPTGTADQETQYFGPGTRLLVL.

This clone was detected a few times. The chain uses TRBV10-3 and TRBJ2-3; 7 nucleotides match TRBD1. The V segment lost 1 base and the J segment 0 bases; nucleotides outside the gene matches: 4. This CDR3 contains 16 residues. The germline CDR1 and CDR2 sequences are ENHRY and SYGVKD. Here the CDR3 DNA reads TGTGCCATCAGTGAGTACAGGGGTTATAGCACAGATACGCAGTATTTT. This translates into CAISEYRGYSTDTQYF.

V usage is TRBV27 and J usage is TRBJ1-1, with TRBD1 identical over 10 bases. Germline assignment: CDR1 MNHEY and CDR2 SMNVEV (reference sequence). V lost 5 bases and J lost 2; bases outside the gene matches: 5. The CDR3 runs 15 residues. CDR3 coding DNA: TGTGCCAGCAGTCAGAGGACAGGGGGAAACACTGAAGCTTTCTTT. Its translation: CASSQRTGGNTEAFF.

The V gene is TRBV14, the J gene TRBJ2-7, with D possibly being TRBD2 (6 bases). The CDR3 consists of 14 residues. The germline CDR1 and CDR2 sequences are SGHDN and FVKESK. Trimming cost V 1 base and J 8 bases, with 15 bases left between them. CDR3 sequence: CASSQGSGGEKQYV. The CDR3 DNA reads TGTGCCAGCAGCCAAGGTTCAGGCGGGGAAAAGCAGTACGTC.

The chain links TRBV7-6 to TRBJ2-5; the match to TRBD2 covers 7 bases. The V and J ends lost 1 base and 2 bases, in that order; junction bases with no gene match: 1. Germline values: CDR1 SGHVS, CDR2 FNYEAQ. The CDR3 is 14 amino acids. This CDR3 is CASSLVGGQETQYF. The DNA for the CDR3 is TGTGCCAGCAGCTTAGTCGGGGGGCAAGAGACCCAGTACTTC.

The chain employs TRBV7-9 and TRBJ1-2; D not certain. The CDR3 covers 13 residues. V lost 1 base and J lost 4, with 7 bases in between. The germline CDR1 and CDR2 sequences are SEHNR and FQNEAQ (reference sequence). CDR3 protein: CASSLVNSYGYTF. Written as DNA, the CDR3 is TGTGCCAGCAGCTTAGTCAACAGCTATGGCTACACCTTC.

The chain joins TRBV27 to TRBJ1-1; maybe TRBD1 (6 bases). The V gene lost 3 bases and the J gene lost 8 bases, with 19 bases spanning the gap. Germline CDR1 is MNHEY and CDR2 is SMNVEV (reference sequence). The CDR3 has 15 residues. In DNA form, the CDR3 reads TGTGCCAGCAGTTTTTATGCCACTTCCGGGACAGAAGCTTTCTTT. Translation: CASSFYATSGTEAFF.

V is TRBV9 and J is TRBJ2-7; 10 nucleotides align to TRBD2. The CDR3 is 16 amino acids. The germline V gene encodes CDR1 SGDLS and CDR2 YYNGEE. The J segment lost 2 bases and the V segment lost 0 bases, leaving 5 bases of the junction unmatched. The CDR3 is CASSVGVAGGTYEQYF. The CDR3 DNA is TGTGCCAGCAGCGTAGGAGTAGCGGGGGGCACCTACGAGCAGTACTTC.

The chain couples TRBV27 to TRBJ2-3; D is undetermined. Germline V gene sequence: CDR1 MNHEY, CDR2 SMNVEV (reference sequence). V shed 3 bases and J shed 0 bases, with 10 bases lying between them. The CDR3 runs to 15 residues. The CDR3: CASSFQAGSTDTQYF. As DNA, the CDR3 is TGTGCCAGCAGTTTTCAGGCAGGTAGCACAGATACGCAGTATTTT.

CDR3 bases: TGTGCCAGCAGTCCCCTCAGCGGGGGGGCAAACAATGAGCAGTTCTTC. Its translation: CASSPLSGGANNEQFF. The chain couples TRBV27 to TRBJ2-1; 10 bases line up with TRBD2. CDR3 size: 16 residues. The trim removed 5 bases at V and 5 bases at J, leaving 9 bases unmatched. Germline V CDR1 and CDR2: MNHEY, SMNVEV (reference sequence).